Reported below is one TCR beta chain. The count of this clonotype is one. The specificity of this receptor is unknown. No base quality information exists; no much larger clone differs at one position. One read provides weak support. V is cut back by 6 bases and J by 7 bases, with 11 bases in the junction unmatched. Measured from the cysteine to the phenylalanine, the CDR3 is 15 residues long. Only the CDR3 DNA is retained, 45 bases long and in frame from the first base. CDR1 and CDR2, per the germline V gene, are MNHNS and SASEGT. These data come from a study of T-cell reconstitution after alpha-beta-depleted transplantation in children (dated by TCRdb to the mid-2010s). About the investigation overall: Using TCR repertoire profiling, the study quantitatively followed how T-cell immune reconstitution unfolded in children after TCRalphabeta/CD19-depleted allogeneic hematopoietic cell transplantation.

The paper as a whole reports these results and caveats: Over subsequent months, a decline in hyperexpanded clone frequencies was noted, and after one year, T-cell counts and TCRbeta diversity were mostly ascribed to newly produced T cells. In some patients, the high TCRbeta diversity seen at day 60 was put down to recipient T cells and intrathymic progenitors that had survived conditioning. About two months after transplant, the apparently early recovery of alphabetaT-cell counts reportedly depended on just several hundred clones that had expanded rapidly and came from non-depleted graft cells.

Libraries were made using PCR. Reads for this sample came from an Illumina HiSeq 2500. TCR libraries were prepared with molecular barcoding, using unique molecular identifiers to normalize TCRbeta repertoire quantification. TCRdb trimmed the raw reads at Q25, called clones with MiXCR and kept productive beta chains. When rows share a CDR3 protein, they turn into one entry using the most common DNA and genes. This sample has around 450,000 distinct CDR3 sequences in its table, and 43% of those were observed once. The ten biggest clones cover 27% of the sample. Explained via the paper, the treatment or condition label denotes: allogeneic hematopoietic cell transplantation with graft depleted of TCRalphabeta T cells and CD19 B cells. Transplant recipients were children who received TCRalphabeta/CD19-depleted allogeneic hematopoietic cell grafts.

The input for sequencing was PBMCs, taken before TCRalphabeta/CD19-depleted stem cell transplant. In this chain, TRBV6-1 is recombined with TRBJ2-1, with TRBD1 identical over 8 junction bases. The sequence was collected from a girl aged 2-10 years with aplastic anemia, due to receive a stem cell transplant. The CDR3 sequence is CASSPLRQGKNEQFF. The DNA sequence is given as TGTGCCAGCAGCCCACTCCGACAGGGGAAAAATGAGCAGTTCTTC.